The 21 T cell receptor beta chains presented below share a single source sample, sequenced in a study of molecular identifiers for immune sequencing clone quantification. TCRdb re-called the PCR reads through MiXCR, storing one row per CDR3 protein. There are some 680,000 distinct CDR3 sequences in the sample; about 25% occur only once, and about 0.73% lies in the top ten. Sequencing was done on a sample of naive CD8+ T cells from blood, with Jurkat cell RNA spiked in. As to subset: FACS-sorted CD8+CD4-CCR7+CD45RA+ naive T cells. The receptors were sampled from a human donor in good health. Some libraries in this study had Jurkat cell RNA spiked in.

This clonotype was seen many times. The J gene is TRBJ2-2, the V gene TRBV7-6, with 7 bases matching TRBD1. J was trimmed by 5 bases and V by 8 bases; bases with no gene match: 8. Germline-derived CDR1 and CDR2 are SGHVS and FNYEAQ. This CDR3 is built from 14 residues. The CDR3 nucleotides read TGTGCCAGCGGGGGCAGGGGGTTTACCGGGGAGCTGTTTTTT. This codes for CASGGRGFTGELFF.

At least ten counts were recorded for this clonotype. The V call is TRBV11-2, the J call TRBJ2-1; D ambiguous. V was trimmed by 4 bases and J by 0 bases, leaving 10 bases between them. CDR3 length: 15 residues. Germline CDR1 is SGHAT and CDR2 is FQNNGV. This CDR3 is CASSSDRSSYNEQFF. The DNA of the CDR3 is TGTGCCAGCAGCTCCGATAGGAGCTCCTACAATGAGCAGTTCTTC.

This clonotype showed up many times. The CDR3 reads CSVDPGQGEDTQYF. CDR3 sequence (DNA): TGCAGCGTTGACCCGGGACAGGGAGAAGATACGCAGTATTTT. The J gene is TRBJ2-3, the V gene TRBV29-1; 9 bases agree with TRBD1. V was clipped by 3 bases and J by 5 bases; unmatched bases: 6. Looked up from germline, CDR1 is SQVTM and CDR2 is ANQGSEA. CDR3 length equals 14 residues.

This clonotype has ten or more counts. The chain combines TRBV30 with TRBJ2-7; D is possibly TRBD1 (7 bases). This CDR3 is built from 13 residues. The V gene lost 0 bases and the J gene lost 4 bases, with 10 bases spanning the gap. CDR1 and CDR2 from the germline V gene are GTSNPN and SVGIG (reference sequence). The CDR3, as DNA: TGTGCCTGGAGTGTTCAGGGGGGTTACGAGCAGTACTTC. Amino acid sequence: CAWSVQGGYEQYF.

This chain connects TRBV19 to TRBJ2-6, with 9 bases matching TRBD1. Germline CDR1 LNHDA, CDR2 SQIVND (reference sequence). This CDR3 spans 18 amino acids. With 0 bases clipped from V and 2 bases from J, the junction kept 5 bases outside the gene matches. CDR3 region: CASSIEGTGRAGANVLTF. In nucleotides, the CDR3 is TGTGCCAGTAGTATAGAAGGGACAGGGAGAGCTGGGGCCAACGTCCTGACTTTC.

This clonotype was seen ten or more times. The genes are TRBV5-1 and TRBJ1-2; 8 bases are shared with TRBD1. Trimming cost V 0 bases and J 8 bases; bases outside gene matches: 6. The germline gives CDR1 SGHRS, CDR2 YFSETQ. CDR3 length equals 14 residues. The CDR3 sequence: CASSLAPTGDGYTF. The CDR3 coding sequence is TGCGCCAGCAGCTTGGCCCCGACAGGGGACGGCTACACCTTC.

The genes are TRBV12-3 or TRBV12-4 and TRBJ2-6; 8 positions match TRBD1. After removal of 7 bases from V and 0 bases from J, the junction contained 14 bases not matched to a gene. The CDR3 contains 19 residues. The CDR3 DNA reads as TGTGCCAGCATCGGGGGTCGAGGACAGGGCGTCTCTGGGGCCAACGTCCTGACTTTC. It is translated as CASIGGRGQGVSGANVLTF.

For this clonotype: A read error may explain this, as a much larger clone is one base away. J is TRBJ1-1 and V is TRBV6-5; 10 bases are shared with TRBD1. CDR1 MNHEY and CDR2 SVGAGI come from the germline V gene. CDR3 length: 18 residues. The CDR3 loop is CASNYYTGTGDMNTEAFF. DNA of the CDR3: TGTGCCAGCAATTACTACACCGGGACAGGGGACATGAACACTGAAGCTTTCTTT.

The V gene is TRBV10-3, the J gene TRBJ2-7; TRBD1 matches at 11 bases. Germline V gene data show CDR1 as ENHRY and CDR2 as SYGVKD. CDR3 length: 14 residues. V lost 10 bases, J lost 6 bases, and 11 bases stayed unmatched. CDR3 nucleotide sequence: TGTGCCACCGGGGACGCCGGGACAGGGGGCGAGCAGTACTTC. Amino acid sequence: CATGDAGTGGEQYF.

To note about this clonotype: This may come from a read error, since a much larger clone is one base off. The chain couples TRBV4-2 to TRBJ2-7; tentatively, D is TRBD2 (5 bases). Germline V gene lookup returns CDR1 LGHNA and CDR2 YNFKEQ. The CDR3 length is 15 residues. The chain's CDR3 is CASSQFEGKAYAQYF. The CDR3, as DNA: TGTGCCAGCAGCCAGTTCGAGGGCAAAGCCTACGCGCAGTACTTC.

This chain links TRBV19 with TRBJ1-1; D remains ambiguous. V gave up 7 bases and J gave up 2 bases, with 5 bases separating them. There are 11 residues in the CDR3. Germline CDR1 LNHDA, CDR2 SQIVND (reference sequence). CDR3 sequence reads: CASTYNTEAFF. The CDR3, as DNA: TGTGCCAGTACATATAACACTGAAGCTTTCTTT. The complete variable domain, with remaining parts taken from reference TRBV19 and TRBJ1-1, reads DGGITQSPKYLFRKEGQNVTLSCEQNLNHDAMYWYRQDPGQGLRLIYYSQIVNDFQKGDIAEGYSVSREKKESFPLTVTSAQKNPTAFYLCASTYNTEAFFGQGTRLTVV.

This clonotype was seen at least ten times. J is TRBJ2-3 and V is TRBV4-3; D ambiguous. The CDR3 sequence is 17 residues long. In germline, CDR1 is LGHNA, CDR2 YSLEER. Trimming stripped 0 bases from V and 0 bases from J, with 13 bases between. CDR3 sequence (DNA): TGCGCCAGCAGCCAAGATCTGGACCCCTGGAGCACAGATACGCAGTATTTT. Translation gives CASSQDLDPWSTDTQYF.

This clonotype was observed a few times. The CDR3 sequence is CASSLWTDSGNTIYF. The CDR3 bases are TGTGCCAGCAGTTTGTGGACAGACTCTGGAAACACCATATATTTT. The V and J genes are TRBV28 and TRBJ1-3; a weak D match, TRBD1 (6 bases). Trimming cost V 3 bases and J 0 bases, with 9 bases left between them. Per germline, CDR1 MDHEN and CDR2 SYDVKM. The CDR3 sequence is 15 residues long.

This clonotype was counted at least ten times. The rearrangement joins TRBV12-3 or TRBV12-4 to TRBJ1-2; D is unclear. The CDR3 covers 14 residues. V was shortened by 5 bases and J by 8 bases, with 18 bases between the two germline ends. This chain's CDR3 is CASSLQTEVGGYTF. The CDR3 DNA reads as TGTGCCAGCAGTCTCCAAACGGAAGTCGGGGGCTACACCTTC.

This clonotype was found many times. The CDR3 sequence is CASSEAYKNIQYF. CDR3 DNA sequence: TGTGCCAGCAGTGAAGCCTACAAAAACATTCAGTACTTC. This chain joins TRBV2 and TRBJ2-4; D ambiguous. This CDR3 region has 13 residues. Trimming shortened V by 0 bases and J by 3 bases, and 3 bases separated the two germline ends. Germline CDR1 and CDR2: SNHLY and FYNNEI.

CDR3 loop: CSASQGLQETQYF. The CDR3 nucleotides read TGCAGTGCTTCACAGGGGTTGCAAGAGACCCAGTACTTC. The chain uses TRBV20-1 and TRBJ2-5; 7 bases agree with TRBD1. The CDR3 is 13 residues long. Losses at the gene ends were 5 bases for V and 2 bases for J; bases not matched to a gene: 5. Germline CDR1 is DFQATT and CDR2 is SNEGSKA (reference sequence).

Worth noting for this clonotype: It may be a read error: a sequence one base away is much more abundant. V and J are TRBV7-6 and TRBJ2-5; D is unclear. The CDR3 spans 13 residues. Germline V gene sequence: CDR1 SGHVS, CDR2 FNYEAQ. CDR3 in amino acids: CVSSSDSGETQYF. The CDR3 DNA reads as TGTGTCAGCAGCTCCGATAGTGGGGAGACCCAGTACTTC.

CDR3 sequence reads: CASSGSPLQETQYF. The CDR3 nucleotides read TGTGCCAGCAGCGGTAGCCCCCTACAAGAGACCCAGTACTTC. J is TRBJ2-5 and V is TRBV5-8; D remains unclear. Trimming left V 4 bases short and J 2 bases short, with 12 bases between. This CDR3 contains 14 residues. Germline loops: CDR1 SGHTS, CDR2 YDEGEE.

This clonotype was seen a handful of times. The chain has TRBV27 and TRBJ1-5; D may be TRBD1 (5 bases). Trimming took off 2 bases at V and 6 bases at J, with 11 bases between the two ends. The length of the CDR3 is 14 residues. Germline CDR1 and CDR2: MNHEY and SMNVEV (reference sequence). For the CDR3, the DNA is TGTGCCAGCAGTTTAATGGGGACGGGTCAGCCCCAGCATTTT. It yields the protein CASSLMGTGQPQHF.

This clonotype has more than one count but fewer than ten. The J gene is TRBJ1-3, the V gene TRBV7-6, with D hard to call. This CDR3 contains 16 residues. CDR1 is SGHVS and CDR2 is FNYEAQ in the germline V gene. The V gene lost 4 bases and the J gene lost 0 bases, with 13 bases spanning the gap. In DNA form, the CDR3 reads TGTGCCAGCAGCTCTCAAATACAGTACTCTGGAAACACCATATATTTT. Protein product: CASSSQIQYSGNTIYF.

CDR3 nucleotides: TGTGCCAGCAGCCAAGATTGGGTCAGACTCTACGAGCAGTACTTC. This translates into CASSQDWVRLYEQYF. The rearrangement uses TRBV3-1 and TRBJ2-7, with no clear D. V was cut by 0 bases and J by 3 bases, with 12 bases left in between. CDR3 length equals 15 residues. Per germline, CDR1 LGHDT and CDR2 YNNKEL (reference sequence).